Sequencing of this T cell receptor (beta chain) was carried out in a study of blood T cell repertoires in COVID-19. From germline, CDR1 is SGHAT and CDR2 FQDESV (reference sequence). The CDR3 extends over 14 amino acids. The ends were cut back, 5 bases at V and 5 bases at J, with 10 bases in the middle. The table lists this clone with a few counts. Produced via immunoSEQ multiplex PCR; TCRdb's table is partial and in-frame only. The sample includes roughly 130,000 clones, 80% to 85% of them seen just once. This receptor was identified in a woman aged 30 to 39 who had recovered from COVID-19. The gene calls are TRBV11-1 and TRBJ1-6; weak D call: TRBD1 (6 bases). The sequenced material came from peripheral blood. The CDR3 region is CASSSRGNNSPLHF. CDR3 sequence (DNA): TGTGCCAGCAGCAGCAGGGGAAATAATTCACCCCTCCACTTT.